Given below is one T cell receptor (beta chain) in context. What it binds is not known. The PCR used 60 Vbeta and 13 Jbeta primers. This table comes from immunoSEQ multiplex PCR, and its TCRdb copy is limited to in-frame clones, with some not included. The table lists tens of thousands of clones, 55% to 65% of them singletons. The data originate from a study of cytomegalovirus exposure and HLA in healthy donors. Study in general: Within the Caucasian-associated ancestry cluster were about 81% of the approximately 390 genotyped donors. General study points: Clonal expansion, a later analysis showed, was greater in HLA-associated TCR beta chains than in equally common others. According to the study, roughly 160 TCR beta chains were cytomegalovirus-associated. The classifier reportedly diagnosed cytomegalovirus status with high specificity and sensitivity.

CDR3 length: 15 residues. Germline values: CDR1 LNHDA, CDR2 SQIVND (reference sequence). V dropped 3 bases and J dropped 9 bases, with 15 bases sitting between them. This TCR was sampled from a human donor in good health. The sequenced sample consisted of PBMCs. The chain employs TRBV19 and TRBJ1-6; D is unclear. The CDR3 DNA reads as TGTGCCAGTAGTATTGAGGGTAGTCAAGGTTCACCCCTCCACTTT. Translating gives CASSIEGSQGSPLHF. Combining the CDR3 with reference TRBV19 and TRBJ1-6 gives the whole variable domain DGGITQSPKYLFRKEGQNVTLSCEQNLNHDAMYWYRQDPGQGLRLIYYSQIVNDFQKGDIAEGYSVSREKKESFPLTVTSAQKNPTAFYLCASSIEGSQGSPLHFGNGTRLTVT.